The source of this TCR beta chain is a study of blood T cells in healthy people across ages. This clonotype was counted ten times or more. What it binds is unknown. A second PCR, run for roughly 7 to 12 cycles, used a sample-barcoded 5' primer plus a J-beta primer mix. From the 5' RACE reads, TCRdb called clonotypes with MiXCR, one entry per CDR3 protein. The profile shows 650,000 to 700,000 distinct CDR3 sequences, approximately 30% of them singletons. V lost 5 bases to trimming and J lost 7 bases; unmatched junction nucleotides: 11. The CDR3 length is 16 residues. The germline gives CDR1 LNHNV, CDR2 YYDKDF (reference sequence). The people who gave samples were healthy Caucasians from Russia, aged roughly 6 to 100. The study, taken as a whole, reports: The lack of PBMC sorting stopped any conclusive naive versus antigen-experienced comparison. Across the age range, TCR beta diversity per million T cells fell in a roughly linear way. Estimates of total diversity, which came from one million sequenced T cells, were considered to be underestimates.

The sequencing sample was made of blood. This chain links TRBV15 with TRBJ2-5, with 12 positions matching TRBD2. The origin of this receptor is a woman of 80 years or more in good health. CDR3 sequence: CATSGRTSGVDPTQYF. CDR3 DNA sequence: TGTGCCACCAGCGGGAGGACTAGCGGGGTCGATCCGACCCAGTACTTC. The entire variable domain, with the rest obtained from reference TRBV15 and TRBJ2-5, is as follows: DAMVIQNPRYQVTQFGKPVTLSCSQTLNHNVMYWYQQKSSQAPKLLFHYYDKDFNNEADTPDNFQSRRPNTSFCFLDIRSPGLGDTAMYLCATSGRTSGVDPTQYFGPGTRLLVL.